This T cell receptor beta chain was found in a study of control samples from healthy donors and cancer patients. Repertoires were generated with immunoSEQ multiplex PCR, while TCRdb's copy carries only in-frame clones and drops some. Here the sample spans roughly 200,000 clones, 85% to 95% being singletons. Source material: blood. This clonotype was sampled from a man younger than 35 in good health.

CDR3 sequence reads: CASSFILAVSTDTQYF. CDR3 nucleotides: TGCGCCAGCAGCTTTATACTAGCGGTTAGCACAGATACGCAGTATTTT. The chain employs TRBV5-1 and TRBJ2-3; 8 bases match TRBD2. Looked up from germline, CDR1 is SGHRS and CDR2 is YFSETQ. The CDR3 totals 16 residues. V trimming: 2 bases; J trimming: 0 bases; junction bases outside the gene matches: 5.